The 3 T cell receptor beta chains reported below all come from one sample, sequenced in a study of T cell responses to AZD1222 COVID-19 vaccine. TCRdb keeps only in-frame clones here, not all; method: immunoSEQ multiplex PCR. This sample has about 97,000 clones; roughly 88% occur once, and the top ten carry less than 3%. Specimen: peripheral blood, collected on day 0 of AZD1222 vaccination. The receptor set was obtained from an adult in good health.

This clone appeared a few times. The rearrangement uses TRBV4-2 and TRBJ2-5; the match to TRBD2 covers 10 bases. The CDR3 spans 17 residues. J was trimmed by 1 base and V by 0 bases; bases with no gene match: 5. The germline CDR1 and CDR2 sequences are LGHNA and YNFKEQ. The CDR3, as DNA: TGTGCCAGCAGCCAAGAATTAGCGGGGGGCCTCCAAGAGACCCAGTACTTC. It encodes CASSQELAGGLQETQYF.

The chain links TRBV6-6 to TRBJ1-1; D gene ambiguous. Between the trimmed V and J ends, which lost 6 bases and 1 base, there was a span of 9 bases. This CDR3 is built from 13 residues. The germline V gene encodes CDR1 MNHNY and CDR2 SVGAGI (reference sequence). The CDR3, as DNA: TGTGCCAGCAGCCCCCGGTCGAACACTGAAGCTTTCTTT. Translation gives CASSPRSNTEAFF.

The V and J genes are TRBV7-3 and TRBJ2-5; D ambiguous. The CDR3 contains 13 residues. Looked up from germline, CDR1 is SGHTA and CDR2 is FQGTGA. Trimming left V 3 bases short and J 5 bases short, with 10 bases between. CDR3 in amino acids: CASSLRFGETQYF. DNA of the CDR3: TGTGCCAGCAGCTTGCGGTTTGGGGAGACCCAGTACTTC.